These 11 T cell receptor beta chains were sequenced from one sample in a study of PD-1 blockade in classical Hodgkin lymphoma (dated by TCRdb to the early 2020s). Sample time point, as interpreted from the label and publication: cycle 4 day 1 (C4D1), after less than seven weeks of nivolumab. Relapse after autologous stem cell transplantation had occurred in all trial patients, and cohorts A, B and C were distinguished by prior brentuximab vedotin exposure. Libraries were constructed by the immunoSEQ multiplex PCR assay. TCRdb's version of the immuneACCESS table is confined to in-frame rearrangements and falls short of the full clone set. An unresolved V gene accounts for under half of the shortfall where checked; the remainder is of unknown origin. In this sample the table shows 99,000 or so clones, about nine tenths of which occur a single time. The ten most abundant clones make up around 17% of the sample.

The sample consisted of peripheral blood mononuclear cells (PBMCs), taken before the fourth cycle of nivolumab. All receptors derive from a human donor with classical Hodgkin lymphoma.

J is TRBJ2-7 and V is TRBV4-2, with 11 bases that match TRBD2. Germline CDR1 reads LGHNA; CDR2 reads YNFKEQ. The CDR3 runs to 15 residues. After removal of 4 bases from V and 2 bases from J, the junction contained 4 bases not matched to a gene. Written as DNA, the CDR3 is TGTGCCAGCAGCCCGATGGGACTAGCGGCCTACGAGCAGTACTTC. Its translation: CASSPMGLAAYEQYF.

The CDR3 spells CASSAQFTEAFF. The CDR3 nucleotides are TGTGCCAGCTCAGCTCAGTTCACTGAAGCTTTCTTT. This chain joins TRBV18 and TRBJ1-1; no firm D call. Germline CDR1 reads KGHSH; CDR2 reads LQKENI. The V and J ends lost 5 bases and 4 bases respectively, with 8 bases between them. This CDR3 is 12 amino acids long. The whole variable domain, filled in from reference TRBV18 and TRBJ1-1, reads NAGVMQNPRHLVRRRGQEARLRCSPMKGHSHVYWYRQLPEEGLKFMVYLQKENIIDESGMPKERFSAEFPKEGPSILRIQQVVRGDSAAYFCASSAQFTEAFFGQGTRLTVV.

The V call is TRBV27, the J call TRBJ2-1; no firm D call. V gave up 6 bases and J gave up 6 bases, with 6 bases separating them. From germline, CDR1 is MNHEY and CDR2 SMNVEV (reference sequence). The CDR3 consists of 11 residues. The CDR3 DNA reads TGTGCCAGCAGCCATCTCAATGAGCAGTTCTTC. Translating gives CASSHLNEQFF.

This clone was detected only once. This sequence joins TRBV28 and TRBJ2-1, with 7 bases that match TRBD2. CDR3 length: 16 amino acids. CDR1 and CDR2 from the germline V gene are MDHEN and SYDVKM. V lost 4 bases and J lost 5; bases outside the gene matches: 11. The CDR3, as DNA: TGTGCCAGCAGTTCTGGTGGGGGAGGGGCCCACAATGAGCAGTTCTTC. Encoded protein: CASSSGGGGAHNEQFF.

In its sample, this clone was seen once. This chain links TRBV6-5 with TRBJ1-1; weak D call: TRBD1 (5 bases). The CDR3 is 15 residues long. V shed 7 bases and J shed 0 bases, with 15 bases lying between them. Germline V gene data show CDR1 as MNHEY and CDR2 as SVGAGI. CDR3 amino acids: CASIPIGGLNTEAFF. The DNA for the CDR3 is TGTGCCAGCATCCCCATTGGGGGTTTGAACACTGAAGCTTTCTTT.

CDR3 coding DNA: TGTGCCAGCAGCTTAATGAGGGCCGACTTGGGGCAGTACTTC. Its protein is CASSLMRADLGQYF. V gene TRBV7-2 combines with J gene TRBJ2-7; the D gene is possibly TRBD2 (5 bases). Germline CDR1 and CDR2: SGHTA and FQGNSA. V lost 2 bases and J lost 9, with 17 bases in between. The CDR3 covers 14 residues.

V usage is TRBV2 and J usage is TRBJ1-1; perhaps TRBD1 as D (5 bases). V dropped 1 base and J dropped 10 bases, with 7 bases sitting between them. This CDR3 spans 11 amino acids. Germline CDR1 is SNHLY and CDR2 is FYNNEI. This chain's CDR3 is CASSEGGAAFF. CDR3 bases: TGTGCCAGCAGTGAAGGAGGGGCAGCTTTCTTT.

The J gene is TRBJ2-1, the V gene TRBV7-8; 9 bases agree with TRBD2. Germline values: CDR1 SGHVS, CDR2 FQNEAQ. There are 16 residues in the CDR3. V lost 1 base and J lost 3; bases outside the gene matches: 4. The CDR3 region is CASSLDWREGYNEQFF. The DNA of the CDR3 is TGTGCCAGCAGCTTAGATTGGCGGGAGGGCTACAATGAGCAGTTCTTC.

V and J are TRBV6-5 and TRBJ2-1, with 9 positions matching TRBD2. CDR3 length equals 15 residues. V dropped 7 bases and J dropped 3; count of bases not matched to a gene: 7. Germline V gene data show CDR1 as MNHEY and CDR2 as SVGAGI. CDR3 DNA sequence: TGTGCCAGCACTCTTAGCGGGAGTAACTACAATGAGCAGTTCTTC. Protein product: CASTLSGSNYNEQFF.

V usage is TRBV28 and J usage is TRBJ2-6; the match to TRBD1 covers 7 bases. Per germline, CDR1 MDHEN and CDR2 SYDVKM. V shed 5 bases, J shed 0 bases, and the junction held 7 bases outside the gene matches. The CDR3 sequence is 17 residues long. The CDR3 DNA reads TGTGCCAGCAGTGCAAGGGACAGCCACTCTGGGGCCAACGTCCTGACTTTC. As protein: CASSARDSHSGANVLTF.

The gene calls are TRBV6-1 and TRBJ2-7, with a weak D call TRBD1 (7 bases). Trimming pared 4 bases from V and 8 bases from J, leaving 12 bases between. Germline CDR1 MNHNS, CDR2 SASEGT. CDR3 length equals 12 residues. For the CDR3, the DNA is TGTGCCAGCAGTGGGGCGGGACAGCAGCAGTACTTC. It specifies CASSGAGQQQYF.